The 2 T cell receptor beta chains listed next were all sequenced from one sample in a study of blood T cell repertoires in COVID-19. Assay: immunoSEQ multiplex PCR; the TCRdb copy retains only in-frame clones and omits some. The data hold roughly 200,000 clones, with roughly 76% observed a single time. Sequencing used peripheral blood. Receptor source: a woman in her thirties or forties with COVID-19, enrolled during active disease.

There are a few counts of this clone. This chain links TRBV12-3 or TRBV12-4 with TRBJ2-7; D is uncertain. This CDR3 contains 13 residues. V was pared by 1 base and J by 0 bases, with 4 bases between. CDR3 DNA sequence: TGTGCCAGCAGTTTAGACAGCTCCTACGAGCAGTACTTC. Residues: CASSLDSSYEQYF.

In regard to this clone: One end of the junction fails to match germline, which may point to a read error. This rearrangement joins TRBV28 to TRBJ2-7; D may be TRBD1 (9 bases). The CDR3 loop spans 15 amino acids. CDR1 and CDR2 (germline): MDHEN, SYDVKM. The CDR3 sequence: CASARGGTGSFEQYF. The CDR3 DNA reads TGTGCCAGCGCCCGGGGGGGGACAGGGTCCTTCGAGCAGTACTTC.